This T cell receptor beta chain is from a study of T cells expressing NK-cell markers. The overall study: Beta-chain profiling covered CD3+CD56+NKG2C+, CD3+CD56+NKG2C- and CD3+CD56-NKG2C+ sorted subsets.

As the method of synthesis, 5'RACE template switching with UMIs yielded TCR beta cDNA. TCRdb re-called the 5' RACE reads; one entry per CDR3 protein, DNA not given. In total, the table holds about 460,000 distinct CDR3 sequences. Of note for this clonotype: Its specificity is not known.

Study conclusions and caveats: Of CD8+ T cells, about 1.0-8% belonged to dominant NKG2C+ clonotypes in roughly 6 donors.

The material sequenced was blood T cells: a sorted CD56 or NKG2C T cell subset, CD4+ or CD8+ T cells, or bulk PBMC T cells (not recorded which). This TCR was recovered from a woman between 45 and 65 years old in good health.

CDR3 amino acids: CASSYGVKGGEAFF. The V gene is TRBV6-5, the J gene TRBJ1-1. The germline V gene encodes CDR1 MNHEY and CDR2 SVGAGI. The CDR3 runs to 14 residues.